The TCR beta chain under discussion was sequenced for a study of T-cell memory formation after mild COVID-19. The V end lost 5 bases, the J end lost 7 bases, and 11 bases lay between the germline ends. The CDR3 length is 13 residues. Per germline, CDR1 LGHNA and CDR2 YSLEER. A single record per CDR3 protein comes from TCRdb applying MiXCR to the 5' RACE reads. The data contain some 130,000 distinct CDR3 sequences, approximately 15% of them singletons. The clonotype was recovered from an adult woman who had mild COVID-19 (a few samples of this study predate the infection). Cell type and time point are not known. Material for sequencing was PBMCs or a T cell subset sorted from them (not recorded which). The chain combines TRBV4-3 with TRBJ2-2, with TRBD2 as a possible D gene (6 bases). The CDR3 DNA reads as TGCGCCAGCAGCATCTCCGGGGGCGGGGAGCTGTTTTTT. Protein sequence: CASSISGGGELFF.